The 5 T cell receptor beta chains reported below all come from one sample, sequenced in a study of blood T cell repertoires in COVID-19. TCRdb keeps only in-frame clones here, not all; method: immunoSEQ multiplex PCR. Altogether approximately 250,000 clones are present, roughly 86% being singletons, with the ten largest covering about 3.6%. Sequences were obtained from peripheral blood. The receptors originated from a man aged 18 to 35 with active or convalescent COVID-19.

This sequence joins TRBV5-6 and TRBJ2-1; D possibly corresponds to TRBD1 (6 bases). From germline, CDR1 is SGHDT and CDR2 YYEEEE. The CDR3 loop spans 14 amino acids. V lost 0 bases, J lost 7 bases, and 11 bases lay in between. The CDR3 reads CASSLEGGRNEQFF. CDR3 in DNA: TGTGCCAGCAGCTTGGAAGGGGGTCGTAATGAGCAGTTCTTC.

In DNA form, the CDR3 reads TGTGCCAGCAGTGGACCCCAGGGGGCCCAGCCCCAGCATTTT. Its protein product is CASSGPQGAQPQHF. The chain employs TRBV2 and TRBJ1-5; 8 bases map to TRBD1. V lost 4 bases, J lost 7 bases, and 6 bases stayed unmatched. The CDR3 covers 14 residues. Germline V gene data show CDR1 as SNHLY and CDR2 as FYNNEI.

The rearrangement links TRBV4-2 to TRBJ2-5; D gene uncertain. Germline CDR1 is LGHNA and CDR2 is YNFKEQ. V lost 0 bases, J lost 1 base, and 6 bases lay in between. The CDR3 covers 14 residues. The CDR3 bases are TGTGCCAGCAGCCAAGAACGGGTCCAAGAGACCCAGTACTTC. Its translation is CASSQERVQETQYF.

The count of this clone is one. The chain uses TRBV7-7 and TRBJ2-1; possible D gene TRBD1, 6 bases. V was shortened by 5 bases and J by 0 bases, with 17 bases between the two germline ends. Germline V gene data show CDR1 as SSHAT and CDR2 as FNYEAQ (reference sequence). The CDR3 runs 17 residues. In nucleotides, the CDR3 is TGTGCCAGCAGCCCACGAACAGGGTACAGCTCCTACAATGAGCAGTTCTTC. Translated, it gives CASSPRTGYSSYNEQFF.

The V and J genes are TRBV28 and TRBJ2-1; possibly TRBD2 for D (5 bases). V was clipped by 3 bases and J by 12 bases, with 12 bases between them. The CDR3 consists of 12 residues. The germline CDR1 and CDR2 sequences are MDHEN and SYDVKM. CDR3 coding DNA: TGTGCCAGCAGTTTGAGTTTTGGGAGGCAGTTCTTC. Protein product: CASSLSFGRQFF.